The rows below give T cell receptor beta chains drawn from one sample of a study of blood T cell repertoires in COVID-19. Libraries were prepared by immunoSEQ multiplex PCR; TCRdb keeps only in-frame clonotypes and omits some of them. The data contain about 150,000 clones, over 70% of them singletons. Sequencing input: peripheral blood. These receptors were taken from a middle-aged man who had recovered from COVID-19. Each CDR3 is given with its conserved first and last residue. Each record gives: D gene, clone size, V gene, J gene, CDR3 protein, CDR3 DNA. D genes are given only for firm matches. Rows may omit the clone size; those that give it use once, few, many or a size class.

TRBD2	-	TRBV3-1/TRBV3-2	TRBJ2-1	CASSQPGLAGGLDNEQFF	TGTGCCAGCAGCCAACCGGGACTAGCGGGGGGGCTGGACAATGAGCAGTTCTTC
-	-	TRBV21-1	TRBJ2-2	CASLRAGGSTGELFF	TGTGCCAGCCTTAGAGCGGGGGGCAGTACCGGGGAGCTGTTTTTT
TRBD1	-	TRBV2	TRBJ1-1	CASSPDRGMNTEAFF	TGTGCCAGCAGTCCCGACAGGGGGATGAACACTGAAGCTTTCTTT
-	once	TRBV2	TRBJ2-5	CASAPGLRGKETQYF	TGTGCCAGTGCCCCCGGACTTCGGGGTAAAGAGACCCAGTACTTC
-	-	TRBV3-1/TRBV3-2	TRBJ1-5	CASSLGQSGQPQHF	TGTGCCAGCAGCCTCGGACAGTCGGGGCAGCCCCAGCATTTT
TRBD2	-	TRBV9	TRBJ2-7	CASSAGGTYNYEQYF	TGTGCCAGCAGCGCGGGGGGGACATACAACTACGAGCAGTACTTC
TRBD1	-	TRBV6-2/TRBV6-3	TRBJ1-1	CASSLTGVSLAFF	TGTGCCAGCAGTCTGACAGGGGTGTCTTTAGCTTTCTTT
-	-	TRBV7-9	TRBJ2-3	CASSLERSSTDTQYF	TGTGCCAGCAGCTTAGAGCGGAGCAGCACAGATACGCAGTATTTT
TRBD1	-	TRBV5-1	TRBJ2-3	CASSPGTGVLVDTQYF	TGCGCCAGCAGCCCGGGGACAGGGGTCCTGGTGGATACGCAGTATTTT
TRBD2	-	TRBV6-2/TRBV6-3	TRBJ2-1	CASSYPRAGGKSYNEQFF	TGTGCCAGCAGTTATCCCAGAGCGGGGGGGAAATCCTACAATGAGCAGTTCTTC
TRBD1	-	TRBV5-1	TRBJ1-2	CASSSTGGFSYGYTF	TGCGCCAGCAGCTCCACAGGGGGCTTTAGCTATGGCTACACCTTC
TRBD1	-	TRBV6-5	TRBJ1-2	CASRRQGVRSGYTF	TGTGCCAGCAGAAGACAGGGAGTGAGGTCTGGCTACACCTTC
-	-	TRBV2	TRBJ1-1	CASGGSRTEAFF	TGTGCCAGCGGGGGGAGTCGAACTGAAGCTTTCTTT
TRBD1	-	TRBV6-5	TRBJ1-2	CASSGGQGAAGYTF	TGTGCCAGCAGCGGAGGACAGGGGGCAGCTGGCTACACCTTC
TRBD2	-	TRBV27	TRBJ2-7	CASSGGLAGTSSYEQYF	TGTGCCAGCAGTGGTGGACTAGCGGGGACGAGCTCCTACGAGCAGTACTTC
-	few	TRBV2	TRBJ1-1	CASSEAGAGTEAFF	TGTGCCAGCAGTGAAGCAGGGGCCGGCACTGAAGCTTTCTTT
TRBD1	-	TRBV2	TRBJ1-2	CASSADRVDGYTF	TGTGCCAGCAGCGCAGACAGGGTGGATGGCTACACCTTC
-	-	TRBV15	TRBJ1-4	CATSRDQEGQVWEKLFF	TGTGCCACCAGCAGAGATCAGGAGGGGCAGGTCTGGGAAAAACTGTTTTTT
-	-	TRBV15	TRBJ2-5	CATSREKGLGETQYF	TGTGCCACCAGCAGAGAAAAGGGGCTGGGGGAGACCCAGTACTTC
-	once	TRBV10-3	TRBJ1-1	CAISESMNFEAFF	TGTGCCATCAGTGAGTCTATGAACTTTGAAGCTTTCTTT
TRBD2	once	TRBV29-1	TRBJ2-5	CSVSSGGVFRPQETQYF	TGCAGCGTCTCTAGCGGGGGAGTTTTCCGGCCCCAAGAGACCCAGTACTTC
TRBD2	-	TRBV7-8	TRBJ2-1	CASSLVTSGGFDEQFF	TGTGCCAGCAGCTTAGTGACTAGCGGGGGGTTCGATGAGCAGTTCTTC
TRBD1	few	TRBV7-9	TRBJ2-7	CASSFGTGATYEQYF	TGTGCCAGCAGCTTCGGGACAGGGGCAACATACGAGCAGTACTTC
-	once	TRBV5-1	TRBJ2-2	CASSYVRGNTGELFF	TGCGCCAGCAGCTACGTCAGGGGAAACACCGGGGAGCTGTTTTTT
-	many	TRBV3-1/TRBV3-2	TRBJ1-1	CASSPISTANTEAFF	TGTGCCAGCAGCCCTATTTCGACAGCGAACACTGAAGCTTTCTTT
TRBD1	once	TRBV6-5	TRBJ1-3	CATRDRASGNTIYF	TGTGCCACCCGGGACAGAGCCTCTGGAAACACCATATATTTT
-	-	TRBV19	TRBJ1-1	CASSMTESTEAFF	TGTGCCAGTAGTATGACAGAGTCCACTGAAGCTTTCTTT
TRBD1	-	TRBV19	TRBJ1-1	CASSIDYRGTGGIDEAFF	TGTGCCAGTAGTATAGATTATCGCGGGACAGGGGGAATTGATGAAGCTTTCTTT
TRBD1	once	TRBV11-2	TRBJ1-2	CASSPPKNFRGRLSF	TGTGCCAGCAGTCCTCCTAAAAATTTCAGGGGGCGGCTCTCCTTC
TRBD2	-	TRBV2	TRBJ2-3	CASRGLAGVTDTQYF	TGTGCCAGCAGGGGCCTAGCGGGCGTCACAGATACGCAGTATTTT
TRBD2	-	TRBV6-1	TRBJ2-3	CASSAKRGASTDTQYF	TGTGCCAGCAGTGCAAAGCGGGGGGCTAGCACAGATACGCAGTATTTT
TRBD2	-	TRBV9	TRBJ2-3	CASSVDSGGQNTQYF	TGTGCCAGCAGCGTAGATAGCGGGGGGCAGAATACGCAGTATTTT
TRBD2	-	TRBV7-9	TRBJ2-2	CASSPQRDLNTGELFF	TGTGCCAGCAGCCCCCAGCGGGACCTGAACACCGGGGAGCTGTTTTTT
-	-	TRBV6-6	TRBJ1-3	CASSPGGNTIYF	TGTGCCAGCAGTCCAGGAGGAAACACCATATATTTT
-	-	TRBV14	TRBJ2-1	CASSRGQTNEQFF	TGTGCCAGCAGCCGCGGACAGACGAATGAGCAGTTCTTC
-	-	TRBV10-3	TRBJ1-2	CAISEDRTSHGYTF	TGTGCCATCAGTGAGGACAGGACTTCACATGGCTACACCTTC
-	-	TRBV18	TRBJ1-4	CASSTIDGEREKLFF	TGTGCCAGCTCCACCATTGACGGGGAGAGGGAAAAACTGTTTTTT
TRBD1	-	TRBV9	TRBJ1-2	CASSVVTGGGYTF	TGTGCCAGCAGCGTAGTTACAGGGGGTGGCTACACCTTC
-	-	TRBV3-1/TRBV3-2	TRBJ1-1	CASSQQGDYTNTEAFF	TGTGCCAGCAGCCAGCAGGGCGATTACACGAACACTGAAGCTTTCTTT
-	-	TRBV10-3	TRBJ1-6	CAISVSGALLGVTDSPLHF	TGTGCCATCAGTGTGTCTGGAGCGCTTCTCGGCGTGACCGATTCACCCCTCCACTTT
-	-	TRBV19	TRBJ1-2	CASSAEQRNYGYTF	TGTGCCAGTAGTGCCGAACAGAGAAACTATGGCTACACCTTC
-	-	TRBV5-4	TRBJ2-6	CASTLDGPGANVLTF	TGTGCCAGCACCCTAGACGGCCCTGGGGCCAACGTCCTGACTTTC
-	-	TRBV5-6	TRBJ2-3	CASSWGLDFTDTQYF	TGTGCCAGCAGCTGGGGACTGGACTTCACAGATACGCAGTATTTT
-	-	TRBV5-1	TRBJ1-1	CASSLGGAANTEAFF	TGCGCCAGCAGCTTGGGCGGGGCAGCAAACACTGAAGCTTTCTTT
-	-	TRBV7-9	TRBJ2-7	CASSSRTDSYEQYF	TGTGCCAGCAGCTCCCGGACAGACTCCTACGAGCAGTACTTC
-	-	TRBV6-2/TRBV6-3	TRBJ2-7	CASSYSTYYEQYF	TGTGCCAGCAGTTACTCCACCTATTACGAGCAGTACTTC
-	-	TRBV3-1/TRBV3-2	TRBJ2-6	CASSRGVSGANVLTF	TGTGCCAGCAGCCGCGGGGTCTCTGGGGCCAACGTCCTGACTTTC
-	-	TRBV4-3	TRBJ1-1	CASSHGGTEAFF	TGCGCCAGCAGCCACGGGGGCACTGAAGCTTTCTTT
-	-	TRBV5-1	TRBJ2-7	CASSWWEQGTVEQYF	TGCGCCAGCAGTTGGTGGGAACAGGGTACGGTCGAGCAGTACTTC
TRBD1	-	TRBV9	TRBJ1-6	CASSASTGAANSPLHF	TGTGCCAGCAGCGCCTCAACAGGGGCGGCTAATTCACCCCTCCACTTT
-	-	TRBV4-3	TRBJ2-5	CASSRDRHQETQYF	TGCGCCAGCAGCCGAGACAGGCACCAAGAGACCCAGTACTTC
TRBD2	-	TRBV7-3	TRBJ2-1	CASSRTSGVYNEQFF	TGTGCCAGCAGCCGGACTAGCGGGGTTTACAATGAGCAGTTCTTC
TRBD1	-	TRBV5-6	TRBJ1-3	CASSFNRGLFGTIYF	TGTGCCAGCAGCTTTAACAGGGGCCTTTTTGGCACCATATATTTT
TRBD1	-	TRBV7-9	TRBJ1-6	CASSYRPDRGNNSPLHF	TGTGCCAGCAGCTACCGACCGGACAGGGGTAATAATTCACCCCTCCACTTT
-	-	TRBV5-1	TRBJ1-1	CASMGGTEAFF	TGCGCCTCGATGGGGGGAACTGAAGCTTTCTTT
TRBD1	-	TRBV6-5	TRBJ2-7	CATRDSTYEQYF	TGTGCCACTCGGGACAGCACCTACGAGCAGTACTTC
-	-	TRBV24-1	TRBJ2-3	CATSDRQGYADTQYF	TGTGCCACCAGTGATCGTCAGGGGTACGCAGATACGCAGTATTTT
TRBD2	-	TRBV27	TRBJ2-3	CASSPWGLAGGGTQYF	TGTGCCAGCAGCCCCTGGGGTCTAGCGGGGGGAGGTACGCAGTATTTT
TRBD1	-	TRBV5-5	TRBJ2-7	CASRGGQGYEQYF	TGTGCCAGCAGGGGGGGACAGGGCTACGAGCAGTACTTC